This TCR beta chain emerged from a study of T cell changes during pregnancy in multiple sclerosis. This table comes from immunoSEQ multiplex PCR, and its TCRdb copy is limited to in-frame clones, with some not included. Of roughly 31,000 clones in the sample, more than 90% were seen once. This CDR3 comprises 13 residues. CDR1 is SSHAT, CDR2 FNYEAQ, per germline (reference sequence). Comment on this clone: One end of the junction fails to match germline, which may point to a read error.

This chain connects TRBV7-7 to TRBJ2-7; maybe TRBD1 (6 bases). Here the sequenced sample was CD4+ T cells from peripheral blood mononuclear cells, taken in the first trimester of pregnancy. The receptor was derived from a female donor with multiple sclerosis, enrolled in a pregnancy study. The CDR3 region is CASSPSTGYEQYF. The CDR3 coding sequence is TGTGCTAGCAGCCCGTCGACAGGATACGAGCAGTACTTC.